What follows are 24 T cell receptor beta chains derived from one specimen sequenced in a study of beta chain features in type 1 diabetes. Since all of the isolated RNA was reverse transcribed, expressed TCRB transcripts were what got sequenced. Clones were read by immunoSEQ multiplex PCR, and TCRdb kept only the in-frame ones, dropping some. The table lists 200,000 to 300,000 clones, roughly 20% of them singletons. The antigens of these receptors remain unknown. General study points: For Type 1 diabetes patients, all four CD4+ subsets carried TCRB CDR3s that were moderately but significantly shorter.

Sequences were obtained from naive CD4+ T cells from blood. Every receptor here comes from a woman between 40 and 50 years old with type 1 diabetes.

A few counts support this clone. The V call is TRBV14, the J call TRBJ2-7, with no clear D. This CDR3 region has 13 residues. The germline V gene encodes CDR1 SGHDN and CDR2 FVKESK. Trimming took off 1 base at V and 1 base at J, with 5 bases between the two ends. CDR3 nucleotides: TGTGCCAGCAGCCAAGCGGGTTCCTACGAGCAGTACTTC. It translates to CASSQAGSYEQYF.

The chain combines TRBV9 with TRBJ1-3; 7 positions match TRBD1. Germline V gene lookup returns CDR1 SGDLS and CDR2 YYNGEE. The CDR3 consists of 16 residues. The V segment lost 0 bases and the J segment 4 bases; nucleotides outside the gene matches: 7. CDR3 sequence (DNA): TGTGCCAGCAGCGTAGACGGCAGGGGGTTCGGAAACACCATATATTTT. Protein product: CASSVDGRGFGNTIYF.

V gene TRBV7-3 combines with J gene TRBJ2-5, with D maybe TRBD1 (6 bases). V lost 5 bases to trimming and J lost 2 bases, with 9 bases between them. The germline gives CDR1 SGHTA, CDR2 FQGTGA. This CDR3 has 13 residues. Here the CDR3 reads CASSKDRQETQYF. CDR3 coding DNA: TGTGCCAGCAGCAAAGACAGGCAAGAGACCCAGTACTTC.

About this clone: This specimen includes other DNA sequences encoding the same CDR3. The chain combines TRBV18 with TRBJ2-2; possible D gene TRBD1, 6 bases. The CDR3 spans 14 residues. Germline assignment: CDR1 KGHSH and CDR2 LQKENI. Trimming removed 3 bases from V and 1 base from J, with 6 bases in between. This CDR3 is CASSPGQNTGELFF. CDR3 nucleotide sequence: TGTGCCAGCTCACCGGGACAGAACACCGGGGAGCTGTTTTTT.

This clone was recorded a few times. Other nucleotide sequences in the sample specify the same CDR3. V gene TRBV6-5 combines with J gene TRBJ2-7; D remains unclear. Germline-derived CDR1 and CDR2 are MNHEY and SVGAGI. Trimming stripped 6 bases from V and 2 bases from J, with 8 bases between. CDR3 length equals 12 residues. In DNA form, the CDR3 reads TGTGCCAGCAGCTCCGACACCTACGAGCAGTACTTC. Its translation: CASSSDTYEQYF.

J is TRBJ2-5 and V is TRBV5-4, with 7 bases lining up with TRBD2. CDR3 length equals 12 residues. V dropped 2 bases and J dropped 5; count of bases not matched to a gene: 0. Germline loops: CDR1 SGHNT, CDR2 YYREEE (reference sequence). The CDR3 DNA reads TGTGCCAGCAGCTTTAGCGGGGAGACCCAGTACTTC. Translating it yields CASSFSGETQYF.

The CDR3 bases are TGTGCCAGCAGCTTAGCGGGGCAGGGGAACTATGGCTACACCTTC. Its translation is CASSLAGQGNYGYTF. The V call is TRBV7-2, the J call TRBJ1-2; maybe TRBD1 (6 bases). The V end lost 0 bases, the J end lost 2 bases, and 10 bases lay between the germline ends. The germline V gene has CDR1 SGHTA and CDR2 FQGNSA. The CDR3 length is 15 residues.

The J gene is TRBJ2-6, the V gene TRBV9; a possible D gene is TRBD2 (5 bases). Trimming pared 4 bases from V and 4 bases from J, leaving 9 bases between. The CDR3 totals 14 residues. Germline V gene sequence: CDR1 SGDLS, CDR2 YYNGEE. CDR3 bases: TGTGCCAGCAGCTCACCGGGGGGGGCCAACGTCCTGACTTTC. Translated: CASSSPGGANVLTF.

Worth noting for this clone: The same CDR3 also results from other DNA sequences found in this sample. The rearrangement links TRBV5-1 to TRBJ2-6, with a possible D match to TRBD2 (5 bases). This CDR3 is built from 15 residues. Per the germline V gene, CDR1 is SGHRS and CDR2 is YFSETQ. With 0 bases removed from V and 2 bases from J, the gap between germline ends came to 6 bases. The CDR3 spells CASSLAGTGANVLTF. CDR3 DNA sequence: TGCGCCAGCAGCTTGGCCGGGACTGGGGCCAACGTCCTGACTTTC.

The V gene is TRBV5-4, the J gene TRBJ2-1, with 7 bases identical to TRBD2. The CDR3 consists of 16 residues. Germline V gives CDR1 SGHNT, CDR2 YYREEE (reference sequence). Trimming cost V 0 bases and J 1 base; bases outside gene matches: 4. CDR3 amino acids: CASSLGGGGSYNEQFF. As DNA, the CDR3 is TGTGCCAGCAGCTTGGGCGGGGGAGGGTCCTACAATGAGCAGTTCTTC.

In this sample, this clone turned up a few times. The chain uses TRBV9 and TRBJ2-5; 10 nucleotides line up with TRBD2. V lost 3 bases to trimming and J lost 3 bases; unmatched junction nucleotides: 2. Germline lookup yields CDR1 SGDLS and CDR2 YYNGEE. The CDR3 length is 14 residues. The CDR3 DNA reads as TGTGCCAGCAGCGCAGGACTAGCGGAAGAGACCCAGTACTTC. Protein product: CASSAGLAEETQYF.

The V gene is TRBV5-1, the J gene TRBJ2-1; maybe TRBD2 (7 bases). The germline V and J ends were trimmed by 0 bases and 8 bases, with 15 bases remaining between them. Per germline, CDR1 SGHRS and CDR2 YFSETQ. This CDR3 region has 15 residues. CDR3 nucleotide sequence: TGCGCCAGCAGCTTGGTGGCGGGGGCACAATATGAGCAGTTCTTC. Its translation is CASSLVAGAQYEQFF.

The rearrangement joins TRBV5-6 to TRBJ1-1, with D maybe TRBD1 (5 bases). Germline V lookup: CDR1 SGHDT, CDR2 YYEEEE. V shed 4 bases and J shed 1 base, with 11 bases lying between them. CDR3 length: 14 residues. Written as DNA, the CDR3 is TGTGCCAGCAGCCGGAGGGGCGGGAACACTGAAGCTTTCTTT. Its protein is CASSRRGGNTEAFF.

The genes are TRBV25-1 and TRBJ1-1; a possible D gene is TRBD1 (6 bases). Germline loops: CDR1 MGHDK, CDR2 SYGVNS. Between the trimmed V and J ends, which lost 2 bases and 1 base, there was a span of 11 bases. The CDR3 length is 15 residues. The CDR3 sequence: CASSEATGQNTEAFF. In DNA form, the CDR3 reads TGTGCCAGCAGTGAAGCGACAGGACAGAACACTGAAGCTTTCTTT.

This sequence joins TRBV10-3 and TRBJ1-1; D is unclear. Trimming stripped 11 bases from V and 0 bases from J, with 13 bases between. The CDR3 length is 13 residues. The germline V gene encodes CDR1 ENHRY and CDR2 SYGVKD. Here the CDR3 DNA reads TGTGCCGCCCTGGAGGGAATGAACACTGAAGCTTTCTTT. Translation: CAALEGMNTEAFF.

The chain has TRBV19 and TRBJ2-1, with D possibly matching TRBD2 (6 bases). With 3 bases removed from V and 0 bases from J, the gap between germline ends came to 15 bases. Per germline, CDR1 LNHDA and CDR2 SQIVND (reference sequence). The CDR3 is made up of 17 amino acids. CDR3 sequence reads: CASSIDGSASSYNEQFF. The DNA of the CDR3 is TGTGCCAGTAGTATCGACGGGAGCGCAAGCTCCTACAATGAGCAGTTCTTC.

This clone turned up a few times. CDR3 nucleotides: TGCAGCGTTGAAGATCTAGCTCGGGAGACCCAGTACTTC. Translating it yields CSVEDLARETQYF. The chain combines TRBV29-1 with TRBJ2-5; possible D gene TRBD2, 5 bases. Germline V gene data show CDR1 as SQVTM and CDR2 as ANQGSEA. V gave up 0 bases and J gave up 5 bases, with 10 bases separating them. The CDR3 covers 13 residues. Drawing the rest from reference TRBV29-1 and TRBJ2-5, the complete variable domain is SAVISQKPSRDICQRGTSLTIQCQVDSQVTMMFWYRQQPGQSLTLIATANQGSEATYESGFVIDKFPISRPNLTFSTLTVSNMSPEDSSIYLCSVEDLARETQYFGPGTRLLVL.

This chain uses TRBV7-8 with TRBJ2-1; 10 positions agree with TRBD2. Germline CDR1 and CDR2: SGHVS and FQNEAQ. This CDR3 has 14 amino acids. Losses at the gene ends were 4 bases for V and 6 bases for J; bases not matched to a gene: 3. CDR3 in amino acids: CASSSRLAGNEQFF. CDR3 nucleotide sequence: TGTGCCAGCAGCTCAAGACTAGCGGGCAATGAGCAGTTCTTC.

This chain uses TRBV6-5 with TRBJ2-1; D not certain. Trimming took 4 bases from V and 8 from J, leaving 15 bases between them. CDR1 is MNHEY, CDR2 SVGAGI, per germline. This CDR3 has 14 amino acids. The CDR3 bases are TGTGCCAGCAGTTTCGTATGGGCCACGGATGAGCAGTTCTTC. Translation: CASSFVWATDEQFF.

A few counts support this clone. The chain recombines TRBV5-1 with TRBJ2-3; a weak D match, TRBD1 (6 bases). The CDR3 runs 14 residues. Germline values: CDR1 SGHRS, CDR2 YFSETQ. V was pared by 0 bases and J by 2 bases, with 7 bases between. The CDR3 DNA reads as TGCGCCAGCAGCTTGGGGACAGTCACAGATACGCAGTATTTT. This sequence encodes CASSLGTVTDTQYF.

This clone was counted once. This rearrangement joins TRBV28 to TRBJ1-2; TRBD1 matches 7 bases. This CDR3 is 15 amino acids long. The J segment lost 2 bases and the V segment lost 5 bases, leaving 8 bases of the junction unmatched. Germline CDR1 and CDR2: MDHEN and SYDVKM. Written as DNA, the CDR3 is TGTGCCAGCAGTACCCCTGGGACAGCCAACTATGGCTACACCTTC. Residues: CASSTPGTANYGYTF.

CDR3 sequence reads: CASSYIQGSGNQPQHF. DNA for the CDR3: TGTGCCAGCAGTTACATCCAGGGGAGTGGCAATCAGCCCCAGCATTTT. The J gene is TRBJ1-5, the V gene TRBV6-6, with D perhaps matching TRBD1 (6 bases). The V end was cut by 2 bases, the J end by 2 bases, with 13 bases between. The CDR3 has 16 amino acids. Germline loops: CDR1 MNHNY, CDR2 SVGAGI (reference sequence).

This clone was detected a few times. This chain's CDR3 is CASSLPGLGAEAFF. CDR3 bases: TGTGCCAGCAGTTTACCCGGACTTGGCGCTGAAGCTTTCTTT. The chain is built from TRBV28 and TRBJ1-1; D call uncertain. The V gene lost 2 bases and the J gene lost 6 bases, with 13 bases spanning the gap. CDR1 and CDR2 from the germline V gene are MDHEN and SYDVKM. The CDR3 loop spans 14 amino acids.

The chain employs TRBV2 and TRBJ1-1; perhaps TRBD1 as D (5 bases). Per the germline V gene, CDR1 is SNHLY and CDR2 is FYNNEI. The CDR3 is made up of 12 amino acids. With 5 bases removed from V and 8 bases from J, the gap between germline ends came to 12 bases. This CDR3 is CASSRDSPEAFF. CDR3 DNA: TGTGCCAGCAGTCGGGACTCCCCGGAAGCTTTCTTT.